These 15 T cell receptor beta chains originate from one sample sequenced in a study of cytomegalovirus exposure and HLA in healthy donors. Use of 60 Vbeta and 13 Jbeta primers characterized the PCR. Using immunoSEQ multiplex PCR, the repertoire was profiled, and TCRdb retains in-frame clones only, with some absent. The table has under 80,000 clones, 75% seen once; the top ten hold roughly 7.1%. Source material: PBMCs. These receptors originate from a woman in her thirties or forties in good health and CMV-seronegative.

The CDR3 DNA follows: TGTGCCAGCAGCCCCGTAGGTCTAGCGGGAGCTCATGAGCAGTTCTTC. This codes for CASSPVGLAGAHEQFF. This chain uses TRBV9 with TRBJ2-1; the match to TRBD2 covers 10 bases. The germline V gene has CDR1 SGDLS and CDR2 YYNGEE. The V segment lost 4 bases and the J segment 8 bases; nucleotides outside the gene matches: 12. The CDR3 is 16 residues long.

This clone was counted once. This same CDR3 is encoded by further DNA sequences in the sample. This chain joins TRBV7-2 and TRBJ2-7; 8 bases align to TRBD1. Germline lookup yields CDR1 SGHTA and CDR2 FQGNSA. This CDR3 contains 15 residues. Trimming at V came to 1 base and at J to 1 base, leaving 3 bases not matched to a gene. Written as DNA, the CDR3 is TGTGCCAGCAGCTTAGTAGGACAGGGATCCTACGAGCAGTACTTC. It is translated as CASSLVGQGSYEQYF.

This chain joins TRBV4-1 and TRBJ2-4; TRBD1 might be the D (7 bases). Looked up from germline, CDR1 is MGHRA and CDR2 is YSYEKL. Trimming left V 2 bases short and J 8 bases short, with 10 bases between. The CDR3 consists of 13 residues. Here the CDR3 reads CASSQPRGDIQYF. CDR3 in DNA: TGCGCCAGCAGCCAACCCAGGGGGGACATTCAGTACTTC.

The chain employs TRBV27 and TRBJ2-1, with D perhaps matching TRBD1 (5 bases). Germline-derived CDR1 and CDR2 are MNHEY and SMNVEV (reference sequence). V was shortened by 8 bases and J by 0 bases, with 17 bases between the two germline ends. This CDR3 comprises 16 residues. Written as DNA, the CDR3 is TGTGCCAGCGGACCTCAGGGCATAAGCTCCTACAATGAGCAGTTCTTC. Amino acids: CASGPQGISSYNEQFF.

This rearrangement joins TRBV28 to TRBJ2-5; 7 bases line up with TRBD1. Germline trimming cut 10 bases from V and 1 base from J; bases unmatched to any gene: 6. The germline CDR1 and CDR2 sequences are MDHEN and SYDVKM. The CDR3 totals 13 residues. CDR3 DNA: TGTGCCATTAAAAGGGACAGCCAAGAGACCCAGTACTTC. As protein: CAIKRDSQETQYF.

The V call is TRBV2, the J call TRBJ2-6; D gene ambiguous. The V gene lost 3 bases and the J gene lost 5 bases, with 8 bases spanning the gap. CDR1 is SNHLY, CDR2 FYNNEI, per germline. This CDR3 is built from 14 residues. The CDR3 DNA reads as TGTGCCAGCAGTGACTTCGTATGGGCCAACGTCCTGACTTTC. Residues: CASSDFVWANVLTF.

The rearrangement joins TRBV5-1 to TRBJ2-1; TRBD1 might be the D (7 bases). The CDR3 is 18 residues long. Germline CDR1 reads SGHRS; CDR2 reads YFSETQ. Trimming left V 0 bases short and J 1 base short, with 17 bases between. CDR3 nucleotides: TGCGCCAGCAGCTTGGTCCTGTCAGGGGGGCGGTCCTACAATGAGCAGTTCTTC. Amino acid sequence: CASSLVLSGGRSYNEQFF.

This clone was found once. The chain joins TRBV11-3 to TRBJ2-1; 10 nucleotides line up with TRBD2. V was clipped by 5 bases and J by 8 bases; unmatched bases: 12. Germline CDR1 reads SGHNT; CDR2 reads YENEEA. The CDR3 sequence is 16 residues long. The DNA for the CDR3 is TGTGCCAGCAGCCGCCGAGCGGGAGGGTTCCTAGATGAGCAGTTCTTC. Protein product: CASSRRAGGFLDEQFF.

The chain employs TRBV5-4 and TRBJ2-1; TRBD2 aligns across 15 bases. The length of the CDR3 is 19 residues. Losses at the gene ends were 2 bases for V and 8 bases for J; bases not matched to a gene: 14. Germline V gives CDR1 SGHNT, CDR2 YYREEE (reference sequence). The CDR3 spells CASSFGLAGGQGLGDEQFF. The CDR3 DNA reads TGTGCCAGCAGCTTCGGACTAGCGGGGGGGCAGGGTTTAGGGGATGAGCAGTTCTTC.

This clone came up a few times. This chain connects TRBV5-1 to TRBJ2-3; TRBD1 aligns across 9 bases. The length of the CDR3 is 15 residues. V shed 4 bases, J shed 6 bases, and the junction held 9 bases outside the gene matches. CDR1 is SGHRS and CDR2 is YFSETQ in the germline V gene. For the CDR3, the DNA is TGCGCCAGCAGCCCTCAGGACAGGGGCGCCGATACGCAGTATTTT. Residues: CASSPQDRGADTQYF.

The CDR3 DNA reads TGTGCCAGCAGCCCAACGGCGGACAGGGGGAGAAACACCATATATTTT. Amino acids: CASSPTADRGRNTIYF. This chain uses TRBV5-4 with TRBJ1-3; 10 positions match TRBD1. V lost 4 bases and J lost 5; bases outside the gene matches: 9. The CDR3 consists of 16 residues. The V gene's germline CDR1 is SGHNT and CDR2 YYREEE (reference sequence).

The rearrangement joins TRBV28 to TRBJ1-5; D remains unclear. Trimming took off 7 bases at V and 6 bases at J, with 19 bases between the two ends. The CDR3 consists of 15 residues. Germline V CDR1 and CDR2: MDHEN, SYDVKM. The CDR3 region has the DNA TGTGCCAGCACGCCGCGGGATCGTCCCTCTCAGCCCCAGCATTTT. Amino acid sequence: CASTPRDRPSQPQHF.

The rearrangement joins TRBV5-4 to TRBJ2-2, with D maybe TRBD1 (7 bases). The CDR3 is 15 amino acids. Germline V CDR1 and CDR2: SGHNT, YYREEE (reference sequence). The ends were cut back, 4 bases at V and 4 bases at J, with 14 bases in the middle. CDR3 protein: CASSPDREVTGELFF. CDR3 bases: TGTGCCAGCAGCCCCGACAGGGAGGTCACCGGGGAGCTGTTTTTT.

The chain couples TRBV18 to TRBJ2-6, with TRBD1 identical over 9 bases. The ends lost 3 bases at V and 0 bases at J; junction bases unmatched: 9. This CDR3 has 19 residues. Germline CDR1 KGHSH, CDR2 LQKENI. The chain's CDR3 is CASSPPGTGPSSGANVLTF. The DNA of the CDR3 is TGTGCCAGCTCACCCCCTGGGACAGGGCCTAGCTCTGGGGCCAACGTCCTGACTTTC.

The chain has TRBV2 and TRBJ2-3; TRBD1 matches 7 bases. This CDR3 has 14 amino acids. Trimming cost V 7 bases and J 2 bases; bases outside gene matches: 6. From germline, CDR1 is SNHLY and CDR2 FYNNEI. CDR3 amino acids: CASKWDRDTDTQYF. Written as DNA, the CDR3 is TGTGCCAGCAAGTGGGACAGAGACACAGATACGCAGTATTTT.